The subject of this entry is one T cell receptor beta chain. The V end was cut by 5 bases, the J end by 7 bases, with 14 bases between. Germline V gives CDR1 SGHVS, CDR2 FNYEAQ. There are 14 residues in the CDR3. The entry originates in a study of blood T cell repertoires in COVID-19. The wider study: From the United States, Italy and Spain came samples of acute and convalescent COVID-19.

Original processing notes: Estimated nucleated cell counts came from reference gene primer amplification. The repertoire was sequenced with immunoSEQ multiplex PCR; TCRdb's copy has only in-frame clones and lacks some. For V, J and clone size, that table is used; D and trimming come from the DNA. The top ten hold less than 3.5% of the sample, which has roughly 200,000 clones, roughly nine tenths seen once. The sequenced sample was peripheral blood. The source is a young woman with active or convalescent COVID-19. The chain carries TRBV7-6 and TRBJ1-4; no clear D. The CDR3 region is CASSQRPGIEKLFF. CDR3 nucleotides: TGTGCCAGCAGCCAGAGGCCCGGGATTGAAAAACTGTTTTTT.